These 30 T cell receptor beta chains came from one sample sequenced in a study of CD8 T cells in Susac syndrome. Reverse transcription of about 0.5 to 1 ug RNA used random hexamers. MiXCR, applied by TCRdb to the immunoSEQ multiplex PCR reads, yields one record per CDR3 protein. The profile covers roughly 190,000 distinct CDR3 sequences, with roughly 94% appearing a single time and less than 0.12% taken by the ten largest. Material for sequencing was CD4+ T cells from PBMCs. The receptor set was obtained from a human donor in good health.

The J gene is TRBJ2-4, the V gene TRBV27; weak D call: TRBD2 (6 bases). V was trimmed by 8 bases and J by 1 base, leaving 12 bases between them. The length of the CDR3 is 14 residues. CDR1 and CDR2 from the germline V gene are MNHEY and SMNVEV (reference sequence). CDR3 bases: TGTGCCAGCTCTCCTCTAGCGGCCAAAAACATTCAGTACTTC. Translating gives CASSPLAAKNIQYF.

CDR3 sequence (DNA): TGTGCCAGCGGGGGGCGTTTCTACAATGAGCAGTTCTTC. Translating gives CASGGRFYNEQFF. The chain recombines TRBV6-5 with TRBJ2-1; D tentatively reads TRBD1 or TRBD2 (6 bases each). The germline V gene encodes CDR1 MNHEY and CDR2 SVGAGI. The V and J ends lost 8 bases and 3 bases respectively, with 11 bases between them. This CDR3 region has 13 residues.

J is TRBJ2-1 and V is TRBV20-1, with 8 bases matching TRBD2. The germline CDR1 and CDR2 sequences are DFQATT and SNEGSKA (reference sequence). The V segment lost 2 bases and the J segment 0 bases; nucleotides outside the gene matches: 9. The CDR3 extends over 17 amino acids. Here the CDR3 DNA reads TGCAGTGCTAGAATGGCGGGAGGCCTTAGCTCCTACAATGAGCAGTTCTTC. Protein sequence: CSARMAGGLSSYNEQFF.

The rearrangement joins TRBV6-1 to TRBJ2-4; 11 nucleotides match TRBD1. This CDR3 spans 16 amino acids. Germline V CDR1 and CDR2: MNHNS, SASEGT. V was pared by 8 bases and J by 7 bases, with 13 bases of the junction left unmatched. DNA for the CDR3: TGTGCCAGCGGACCGGGACAGGGGGTATTATGGAACATTCAGTACTTC. Residues: CASGPGQGVLWNIQYF.

The chain employs TRBV20-1 and TRBJ1-1; D unresolved. From germline, CDR1 is DFQATT and CDR2 SNEGSKA (reference sequence). The V gene lost 6 bases and the J gene lost 7 bases, with 12 bases spanning the gap. The CDR3 consists of 11 residues. The CDR3 sequence: CSARAVSEAFF. DNA for the CDR3: TGCAGTGCCCGGGCCGTAAGTGAAGCTTTCTTT.

The chain employs TRBV27 and TRBJ2-7, with D maybe TRBD1 (6 bases). Deletions cut 6 bases from V and 4 bases from J, with 10 bases between. This CDR3 is 12 amino acids long. Germline values: CDR1 MNHEY, CDR2 SMNVEV (reference sequence). Written as DNA, the CDR3 is TGTGCCAGCAGGCGAGGGACATACGAGCAGTACTTC. It codes for CASRRGTYEQYF.

The J gene is TRBJ2-5, the V gene TRBV2; D not certain. Trimming removed 0 bases at V and 4 bases at J, with 12 bases between. CDR3 length equals 15 residues. Germline assignment: CDR1 SNHLY and CDR2 FYNNEI. This chain's CDR3 is CASSEAGLFVETQYF. DNA of the CDR3: TGTGCCAGCAGTGAAGCGGGTTTGTTCGTAGAGACCCAGTACTTC.

This rearrangement joins TRBV7-9 to TRBJ2-3; 7 nucleotides agree with TRBD2. Germline-derived CDR1 and CDR2 are SEHNR and FQNEAQ (reference sequence). The CDR3 loop spans 15 amino acids. Trimming at V came to 5 bases and at J to 10 bases, leaving 15 bases not matched to a gene. CDR3 in amino acids: CASSPSGRADRPQYF. CDR3 coding DNA: TGTGCCAGCAGCCCGTCGGGGAGGGCGGATCGCCCGCAGTATTTT.

V and J are TRBV20-1 and TRBJ2-3; a possible D gene is TRBD2 (5 bases). Germline loops: CDR1 DFQATT, CDR2 SNEGSKA (reference sequence). V lost 1 base, J lost 0 bases, and 14 bases lay in between. The CDR3 runs to 16 residues. The CDR3 loop is CSARASVAISTDTQYF. In DNA, the CDR3 is TGCAGTGCTAGAGCGAGTGTAGCGATAAGCACAGATACGCAGTATTTT.

The rearrangement links TRBV30 to TRBJ2-5, with 7 positions matching TRBD1. The CDR3 spans 16 residues. Germline-derived CDR1 and CDR2 are GTSNPN and SVGIG (reference sequence). J lost 5 bases, V lost 5 bases, and 17 bases had no gene match. CDR3 loop: CAWVPRGRTSPETQYF. The CDR3 coding sequence is TGTGCCTGGGTCCCGAGGGGGCGGACCTCTCCGGAGACCCAGTACTTC.

This chain connects TRBV9 to TRBJ1-1; D unresolved. Germline CDR1 and CDR2: SGDLS and YYNGEE. Between the trimmed V and J ends, which lost 0 bases and 1 base, there was a span of 7 bases. The CDR3 contains 14 residues. The CDR3 protein is CASSVAQRNTEAFF. CDR3 bases: TGTGCCAGCAGCGTAGCCCAGCGGAACACTGAAGCTTTCTTT.

The rearrangement links TRBV2 to TRBJ2-4; D unresolved. V was clipped by 4 bases and J by 11 bases, with 15 bases between them. This CDR3 contains 13 residues. The germline V gene encodes CDR1 SNHLY and CDR2 FYNNEI. CDR3 amino acids: CASSGRTPLLQYF. CDR3 DNA: TGTGCCAGCAGTGGCAGAACCCCTTTACTTCAGTACTTC.

V and J are TRBV2 and TRBJ1-5, with 8 bases matching TRBD1. The CDR3 loop spans 13 amino acids. In germline, CDR1 is SNHLY, CDR2 FYNNEI. V was clipped by 11 bases and J by 0 bases; unmatched bases: 3. CDR3 in DNA: TGTGCCGCGACAGGGGATAGCAATCAGCCCCAGCATTTT. Translated, it gives CAATGDSNQPQHF.

The chain couples TRBV19 to TRBJ2-3; 8 bases agree with TRBD2. Germline lookup yields CDR1 LNHDA and CDR2 SQIVND (reference sequence). The V gene end was trimmed by 7 bases and the J gene end by 0 bases; junction bases not matched to a gene: 3. The CDR3 sequence is 14 residues long. CDR3 region: CASNQRGSTDTQYF. CDR3 nucleotide sequence: TGTGCCAGTAATCAGCGGGGGAGCACAGATACGCAGTATTTT.

The rearrangement links TRBV29-1 to TRBJ2-1, with D possibly being TRBD1 (6 bases). The V gene's germline CDR1 is SQVTM and CDR2 ANQGSEA. This CDR3 contains 14 residues. The V end was cut by 5 bases, the J end by 6 bases, with 17 bases between. Written as DNA, the CDR3 is TGCAGCGTTAGACCAGGGGTTACGAGCAATGAGCAGTTCTTC. This codes for CSVRPGVTSNEQFF.

This clonotype appeared a single time. V usage is TRBV2 and J usage is TRBJ1-5; no firm D call. The germline V gene encodes CDR1 SNHLY and CDR2 FYNNEI. The V end was cut by 5 bases, the J end by 3 bases, with 8 bases between. The CDR3 contains 13 residues. For the CDR3, the DNA is TGTGCCAGCAGTAGGATTTACAATCAGCCCCAGCATTTT. It yields the protein CASSRIYNQPQHF.

The chain is built from TRBV2 and TRBJ2-7; the D gene is possibly TRBD2 (5 bases). Deletions cut 4 bases from V and 6 bases from J, with 19 bases between. The CDR3 has 15 residues. Germline V gene data show CDR1 as SNHLY and CDR2 as FYNNEI. As DNA, the CDR3 is TGTGCCAGCAGTGCCCGGACTTCTGTCCAAGGCGAGCAGTACTTC. Its protein is CASSARTSVQGEQYF. Supplemented by reference TRBV2 and TRBJ2-7, the full variable domain reads EPEVTQTPSHQVTQMGQEVILRCVPISNHLYFYWYRQILGQKVEFLVSFYNNEISEKSEIFDDQFSVERPDGSNFTLKIRSTKLEDSAMYFCASSARTSVQGEQYFGPGTRLTVT.

The genes are TRBV15 and TRBJ1-2; D might be TRBD1 (5 bases). The V and J ends lost 0 bases and 4 bases respectively, with 15 bases between them. Germline values: CDR1 LNHNV, CDR2 YYDKDF (reference sequence). The length of the CDR3 is 16 residues. CDR3 loop: CATSRDSGRTIYGYTF. CDR3 bases: TGTGCCACCAGCAGAGATTCGGGACGGACGATCTATGGCTACACCTTC.

The chain recombines TRBV6-5 with TRBJ2-7, with D hard to call. The CDR3 covers 15 residues. Trimming shortened V by 5 bases and J by 2 bases, and 16 bases separated the two germline ends. Germline V gives CDR1 MNHEY, CDR2 SVGAGI. CDR3 amino acids: CASSALRGSTYEQYF. The CDR3 region has the DNA TGTGCCAGCAGTGCTTTACGCGGCAGTACCTACGAGCAGTACTTC.

The J gene is TRBJ2-7, the V gene TRBV6-6; no clear D gene. The CDR3 consists of 13 residues. The germline CDR1 and CDR2 sequences are MNHNY and SVGAGI (reference sequence). The V end lost 4 bases, the J end lost 5 bases, and 12 bases lay between the germline ends. As DNA, the CDR3 is TGTGCCAGCAGTTCGAGCGTTTTCAACGAGCAGTACTTC. Translation: CASSSSVFNEQYF.

This chain uses TRBV19 with TRBJ2-4; D perhaps matches TRBD2 (5 bases). Trimming removed 3 bases at V and 6 bases at J, with 12 bases between. CDR1 is LNHDA, CDR2 SQIVND, per germline (reference sequence). This CDR3 is 14 amino acids long. The CDR3 DNA reads as TGTGCCAGTAGTATGACACTAGGGAGAAACATTCAGTACTTC. It encodes CASSMTLGRNIQYF.

This rearrangement joins TRBV7-9 to TRBJ2-6; no definite D call. CDR1 is SEHNR, CDR2 FQNEAQ, per germline (reference sequence). The CDR3 is 15 residues long. V lost 1 base to trimming and J lost 0 bases, with 4 bases between them. The CDR3 DNA is TGTGCCAGCAGCTTAGGCCACTCTGGGGCCAACGTCCTGACTTTC. This encodes CASSLGHSGANVLTF.

CDR3 coding DNA: TGCAGTGCTACACCCACTAGCGGGAGGGCCAACTTTGCGCAGTATTTT. Residues: CSATPTSGRANFAQYF. V is TRBV20-1 and J is TRBJ2-3, with 13 positions matching TRBD2. CDR1 and CDR2 from the germline V gene are DFQATT and SNEGSKA (reference sequence). V was clipped by 4 bases and J by 10 bases; unmatched bases: 14. The CDR3 consists of 16 residues.

The chain has TRBV5-1 and TRBJ2-2, with 8 bases matching TRBD1. The V and J ends lost 0 bases and 6 bases, in that order; junction bases with no gene match: 4. The CDR3 extends over 15 amino acids. Germline loops: CDR1 SGHRS, CDR2 YFSETQ. CDR3 region: CASSLGQGTAGELFF. The CDR3 bases are TGCGCCAGCAGCTTGGGACAGGGGACCGCCGGGGAGCTGTTTTTT.

The gene calls are TRBV20-1 and TRBJ2-1; 9 bases match TRBD2. Germline trimming cut 5 bases from V and 6 bases from J; bases unmatched to any gene: 14. The CDR3 extends over 16 amino acids. The germline CDR1 and CDR2 sequences are DFQATT and SNEGSKA (reference sequence). The CDR3 DNA reads as TGCAGTGCTGTTTCCCCCAAGGCGGGAGGGCGCAATGAGCAGTTCTTC. Amino acids: CSAVSPKAGGRNEQFF.

Only a few counts were recorded for this clonotype. V usage is TRBV29-1 and J usage is TRBJ2-7; the D is unclear. V was shortened by 5 bases and J by 4 bases, with 0 bases between the two germline ends. The CDR3 runs 8 residues. Germline assignment: CDR1 SQVTM and CDR2 ANQGSEA. The CDR3 here is CSVYEQYF. The CDR3 DNA sequence: TGCAGCGTTTACGAGCAGTACTTC.

In its sample, this clonotype was seen once. V usage is TRBV6-2 or TRBV6-3 and J usage is TRBJ2-7; D is possibly TRBD2 (5 bases). CDR1 is MNHEY, CDR2 SVGEGT, per germline. The CDR3 loop spans 15 amino acids. Trimming stripped 6 bases from V and 0 bases from J, with 15 bases between. The CDR3 bases are TGTGCCAGCAGCCGAGGACTCAGCCACTCCTACGAGCAGTACTTC. It yields the protein CASSRGLSHSYEQYF.

This clonotype was counted once. The V and J genes are TRBV20-1 and TRBJ2-1; the match to TRBD2 covers 7 bases. The germline gives CDR1 DFQATT, CDR2 SNEGSKA (reference sequence). Trimming at V came to 0 bases and at J to 7 bases, leaving 6 bases not matched to a gene. There are 14 residues in the CDR3. CDR3 coding DNA: TGCAGTGCTAGAGATGGGGGGAGGGCTAATGAGCAGTTCTTC. As protein: CSARDGGRANEQFF.

V is TRBV7-2 and J is TRBJ2-7, with TRBD2 matching 12 bases. Looked up from germline, CDR1 is SGHTA and CDR2 is FQGNSA. The V gene end was trimmed by 5 bases and the J gene end by 5 bases; junction bases not matched to a gene: 7. There are 15 residues in the CDR3. The CDR3 DNA sequence: TGTGCCAGCAGCCCTGGACTAGCGGGATTTGACGAGCAGTACTTC. It is translated as CASSPGLAGFDEQYF.

The CDR3 coding sequence is TGCAGTGCTAACGGTCAGGGTACGGAGACCCAGTACTTC. Translating it yields CSANGQGTETQYF. V is TRBV20-1 and J is TRBJ2-5; D perhaps matches TRBD1 (5 bases). CDR3 length: 13 amino acids. Germline V gives CDR1 DFQATT, CDR2 SNEGSKA (reference sequence). V gave up 4 bases and J gave up 5 bases, with 14 bases separating them.